This T cell receptor (beta chain) came from a study of control samples from healthy donors and cancer patients. Repertoires were generated with immunoSEQ multiplex PCR, while TCRdb's copy carries only in-frame clones and drops some. The sample shows some 82,000 clones, around 83% of them seen only once. V gave up 5 bases and J gave up 7 bases, with 22 bases separating them. Germline CDR1 and CDR2: SGHRS and YFSETQ. The CDR3 is 15 amino acids. This clone has just one count. The sample consisted of PBMCs. The receptor comes from a man in his fifties or sixties with head and neck cancer. The chain couples TRBV5-1 to TRBJ2-7; the D call may be TRBD1 or TRBD2 (5 bases each). Here the CDR3 DNA reads TGCGCCAGCAGTCCGCCGGGGCAGGGCCTAGTTGAGCAGTACTTC. Its protein is CASSPPGQGLVEQYF.